The subject of this entry is one T cell receptor (beta chain). Its antigen is still unknown. No clone much larger than this one lies a single base away; base qualities are absent. The method behind the library was the immunoSEQ multiplex PCR assay. The multiplex PCR relied on a mix of 60 forward primers for TCR Vbeta segments and 13 reverse primers for TCR Jbeta segments. The CDR3 region of rearranged TCR beta genes was amplified from genomic DNA by a multiplex PCR assay. On the Illumina HiSeq System, the amplified TCR beta libraries were sequenced as 87-base-pair reads. As for the authors' bioinformatics: Across the 700 or so repertoires, a later analysis counted 80 million or so unique TCR beta chains, some 11 million of which were shared by at least two donors. A nearest-neighbor algorithm error-corrected the raw reads and collapsed the reads into unique sequences, merging closely related sequences to remove PCR and sequencing errors. Alignment of CDR3 sequences to IMGT reference sequences was used to assign V, D and J gene segments. For a sequence to be retained, a match of at least six nucleotides to both a V gene segment and a J gene segment was required. A rearrangement counted as productive if the CDR3 had no stop codons and remained in frame with V and J, and every other rearrangement counted as non-productive. CDR3 was defined according to IMGT convention as the region running from the second conserved V-encoded cysteine to the conserved J-encoded phenylalanine. The earlier analysis of about 570 of the donors excluded any sequence lacking an unambiguous match to a single V gene segment. In an earlier analysis of several hundred of the donors, V segments were called functional above 56.7% productive rearrangements and were called segregating when the between-donor standard deviation exceeded 5%. A statistical classification framework was built to diagnose cytomegalovirus status from the catalog of TCR beta chain sequences. In a later analysis, TCR nucleotide sequences were compared against IMGT/GENE-DB human TR gene sequences so that V and J genes could be assigned. Using the TCRdist pipeline, a later analysis assigned CDR3 sequences along with most-parsimonious VDJ recombination scenarios. A later analysis defined each TCR beta chain by its CDR3 amino acid sequence plus V-gene family, and excluded reads lacking a unique V-gene family. A later analysis removed 550 to 700 highly shared, low-generation-probability nucleotide sequences to deal with suspected cross-contamination and a sequencing artifact. In a later analysis, a clonal expansion index was calculated for each public chain from normalized within-repertoire ranks of inferred template counts. Generation probabilities in a later analysis came from a VDJ recombination model fitted to out-of-frame rearrangements, and those results were checked against IGoR. Hypergeometric tests were used in a later analysis to score TCR-TCR, TCR-HLA and TCR-CMV co-occurrence, with a repertoire-size bias correction applied to the TCR pairs. To estimate false discovery rates, a later analysis permuted the HLA or CMV assignments 20 times. A later analysis grouped co-occurring TCRs with DBSCAN, adding TCRdist sequence similarity when clustering within HLA-allele-positive subsets. Co-occurrence clustering excluded repertoires with fewer than 30,000 or more than 120,000 public chains, plus five with anomalous nucleotide sharing. In TCRdb, the immuneACCESS table is reduced to in-frame sequences with V and J assigned. These tables do not hold every clone; where another copy was compared, an unresolved V gene accounts for under half, and the others remain unexplained. The D gene and trimming were derived from the DNA, and the V and J assignments and clone size from that table. The sample data list about 150,000 clones, and less than 9.5% of these were observed just once. The top ten hold 1.5% to 2% of the sample.

From the cysteine through the phenylalanine, the CDR3 covers 15 amino acids. Only the CDR3 DNA stays, 45 bases, in frame from base 1. As encoded in the germline V gene, CDR1 is MNHNS while CDR2 is SASEGT. After removal of 8 bases from V and 5 bases from J, the junction retains 13 bases not matched to a gene. In total, more than 500 healthy bone marrow donors made up the cohort. At the time of sampling, every cohort member was nominally healthy, though immune exposures that went unrecorded were likely present. The donor tested CMV seronegative and was one of the 352 seronegative cohort members. A peripheral blood sample was collected from each donor, and TCR beta sequencing was performed on peripheral blood mononuclear cells. Genomic DNA was extracted from the blood cell samples with the Qiagen DNeasy Blood Extraction Kit. The data originate from a study of cytomegalovirus exposure and HLA in healthy donors (dated by TCRdb to about 2017). General notes on the study: An earlier analysis of roughly 610 of the donors reported approximately 260 Gb of sequence data and 117 million unique TCR beta sequences obtained from around 190 million T cells. An early release covering roughly 600 HLA-typed donors comprised about 300 gigabases of sequencing data and around 86 million unique TCR sequences. The genetic ancestry cluster associated with self-reported Caucasian donors included roughly four fifths of the 398 genotyped donors. The study aimed to test whether signatures of past pathogen exposure could be identified by cataloging public T cell receptors. The study profiled the T cell repertoires of under 700 subjects by immunosequencing and related them to cytomegalovirus serostatus. Besides the first cohort of 500 to 700 subjects, a separate validation cohort made up of 120 or so different subjects was used. To predict cytomegalovirus infection status, the study brought together high-throughput TCR immunosequencing, statistical association of individual TCRs with disease status, and machine learning. A later analysis re-examined previously published TCR beta repertoires from 600 to 700 donors and added high-resolution HLA genotyping to investigate patterns of TCR occurrence. In the later analysis, no new phenotypic data were used to find candidate immune exposures; instead, reliance was placed on TCR beta sequences and their occurrence across donors. An earlier analysis of approximately 630 of the donors applied high-throughput TCR beta sequencing to assess whether each TCR beta V gene segment acted as functional or pseudogenic. Donor age, sex, ethnicity and CMV serostatus were collected together with the repertoire data. A later genetic analysis took genome-wide SNP genotypes for about three fifths of the 666 donors and used that subset as a discovery cohort. Every discovery cohort repertoire had been produced on one sequencing platform. Both class I and class II loci were covered by HLA typing, at four-digit resolution. Typing coverage differed by locus: A, B, C, DRB1 and DQB1 were typed in roughly 620-630 donors, DQA1 in approximately 520, DPA1 in approximately 610, and DPB1 in 400 to 490. Four to six DR-DQ haplotypes were handled as single units for association and clustering, since linkage in the cohort was strong. Across around 400 genotyped donors of the cohort, an average of 235,054 unique TCR beta nucleotide sequences per donor were sequenced, and roughly 20% of those sequences were non-productive.

Paper-wide results and their limitations: The cohort was sequenced for TCR beta chains only, and without alpha or paired-chain data the features that could be detected were limited. Presence/absence analyses assumed roughly uniform sequencing depth across donors, an assumption that may not hold. According to a later genetic analysis, donors in an Asian-associated ancestry cluster had fewer N-insertions in productive TCRs than the roughly 700-donor mean. A cluster of highly shared sequence variants was judged likely to be a technical artifact of the sequencing pipeline. A total of 164 TCR beta chains were listed by the study as associated with cytomegalovirus. According to the authors, the approach could potentially be generalized to other disease states and immunological phenotypes. A later analysis found that most CMV-associated TCR beta chains appeared HLA-restricted, with HLA associations seemingly driven largely by CMV exposure. According to a later analysis, parvovirus B19, influenza, CMV and Epstein-Barr virus appeared linked to several top co-occurrence clusters. While some public TCRs were present in many individuals, most TCR sequences turned up only very rarely across donors. In an earlier analysis of approximately 590 of the donors, most TCR beta V segments appeared in productive rearrangements about 87% or about 30% of the time, broadly matching IMGT annotations. Correlated functional status among segregating V segments might be attributable to linkage disequilibrium, but an unknown experimental factor could not be ruled out. Compared with equally common non-associated chains, HLA-associated TCR beta chains in a later analysis were more clonally expanded and had lower generation probabilities. Roughly 17 rarely observed V segments, including chromosome 9 orphons, were excluded from the earlier analysis of approximately 500 of the donors because counts were too low. Immune exposure information for the cohort was limited to CMV serostatus. A few of the identified cytomegalovirus-associated TCR beta chains were confirmed in vitro to be specific for cytomegalovirus antigens. Cytomegalovirus status was reported to be diagnosed by the classifier with high specificity and sensitivity in both the original and validation cohorts. When HLA alleles, especially DR and DQ, strongly co-occurred, TCR associations were difficult to assign to individual alleles. The 87-base-pair reads could not distinguish some IMGT-functional V segments, including TRBV6-2 and TRBV6-3, so those segments were excluded. At a false discovery rate of 0.05, a later analysis linked 16,951 TCR beta sequences to specific HLA alleles. In a later analysis, TCR association rates were found to vary across HLA loci, with the most associated TCRs seen for DRB1 alleles and the fewest for HLA-C alleles. In a later genetic analysis, a missense DCLRE1C variant was associated with V-gene and J-gene trimming of TCR beta chains, and the association was replicated in an independent cohort. Because some donors lacked HLA typing at each locus, the association tests relied only on the typed subset. A further reported finding was that TCR beta sequences accurately predicted the HLA-A and HLA-B alleles for most subjects in the first cohort.

This receptor chain uses TRBV6-1 and TRBJ2-5; TRBD1 aligns with 8 central bases. The receptor was isolated from a male donor in good health and CMV-seronegative. Sequencing used PBMCs. Here the CDR3 is given as CASVLSPGGGETQYF. The sequence in DNA is TGTGCCAGCGTACTTTCACCAGGGGGCGGGGAGACCCAGTACTTC.